This T cell receptor beta chain was captured by sequencing in a study of shared clonotypes between healthy human individuals. Free of recent acute infections or vaccinations, the donors were healthy HIV-negative adults. With unsorted samples, genomic DNA was obtained from 89 million or so PBMCs. Every subset had its genomic DNA shared out evenly among several immunoSEQ plates. Using ten immunoSEQ deep assay plates, investigators sequenced unsorted PBMC DNA. Generated by immunoSEQ multiplex PCR, the TCRdb table keeps only in-frame clones and is missing some. The profile shows about 520,000 clones, roughly 80% of them singletons. The V end was cut by 0 bases, the J end by 4 bases, with 12 bases between. From germline, CDR1 is SEHNR and CDR2 FQNEAQ (reference sequence). The CDR3 contains 15 residues.

This clonotype was obtained from a middle-aged woman in good health. Some clones in this sample may be carry-over from other donors' samples. Sequencing was carried out using PBMCs. This sequence joins TRBV7-9 and TRBJ1-2; D gene uncertain. The CDR3 region is CASSLALGSPYGYTF. The CDR3 DNA sequence: TGTGCCAGCAGCTTAGCGTTAGGCAGTCCCTATGGCTACACCTTC.